This T cell receptor beta chain appears in the sequencing data of a study of shared clonotypes between healthy human individuals. Study-level findings and limits: Specimens sampled were limited to blood, with tissue repertoires likely differing. Lower generation probabilities were found for non-shared clonotypes than for those shared by all four donors. Sharing of clonotypes among donors was expected to vary with sequencing depth.

CDR3 length: 14 residues. Germline CDR1 and CDR2: MDHEN and SYDVKM. V shed 5 bases and J 5 bases; nucleotides not matched to a gene: 8. Notes on this clone: The antigen is undetermined.

Naive CD8 cells lacked CD45RO and underwent positive selection for CCR7, leaving out terminally differentiated effector memory CD45RA+ cells. Sequenced by immunoSEQ multiplex PCR; TCRdb stores in-frame clones only, minus some. The table records around 1.9 million clones, just over 90% of them present only once. The sequenced material came from naive CD8+ T cells from PBMCs. This chain links TRBV28 with TRBJ2-7; the match to TRBD2 covers 8 bases. The source of this sequence is a man aged 18 to 29 in good health. Some clones in this sample may be carry-over from other donors' samples. The CDR3 nucleotides are TGTGCCAGCAGTCCTAGGCGGGAGGTCCACGAGCAGTACTTC. Amino acid sequence: CASSPRREVHEQYF.